Below, 17 T cell receptor beta chains from the same sample are listed, as sequenced in a study of OX40 agonist ivuxolimab in advanced cancers. Clones were sequenced by immunoSEQ multiplex PCR, and TCRdb holds only the in-frame ones, with some missing. Of tens of thousands of clones in the sample, roughly 87% were seen once. Material: CD4+ or CD8+ T cells sorted from blood, obtained in a trial of the OX40 agonist ivuxolimab. These receptors originate from an adult with an advanced solid tumor such as melanoma, head and neck, liver or kidney cancer.

The gene calls are TRBV6-5 and TRBJ1-6, with TRBD1 matching over 8 bases. Germline-derived CDR1 and CDR2 are MNHEY and SVGAGI. V trimming: 7 bases; J trimming: 7 bases; junction bases outside the gene matches: 3. This CDR3 has 13 residues. The CDR3 protein is CASKGQDNSPLHF. The CDR3, as DNA: TGTGCCAGCAAGGGACAGGACAATTCACCCCTCCACTTT.

The chain has TRBV7-9 and TRBJ1-2, with D possibly being TRBD1 (5 bases). This CDR3 is built from 14 residues. V lost 3 bases to trimming and J lost 2 bases, with 10 bases between them. The germline V gene encodes CDR1 SEHNR and CDR2 FQNEAQ (reference sequence). The CDR3 sequence: CASSFEQENYGYTF. Here the CDR3 DNA reads TGTGCCAGCAGCTTCGAACAGGAGAACTATGGCTACACCTTC.

The chain links TRBV5-5 to TRBJ2-5; D is uncertain. CDR1 SGHKS and CDR2 YYEKEE come from the germline V gene (reference sequence). V lost 0 bases, J lost 5 bases, and 11 bases lay in between. The CDR3 has 14 amino acids. This CDR3 reads CASSLVQLEETQYF. Written as DNA, the CDR3 is TGTGCCAGCAGCTTGGTACAGCTAGAGGAGACCCAGTACTTC.

This chain joins TRBV27 and TRBJ1-2; TRBD1 matches at 7 bases. CDR1 and CDR2 (germline): MNHEY, SMNVEV (reference sequence). The CDR3 loop spans 13 amino acids. V shed 8 bases and J 4 bases; nucleotides not matched to a gene: 7. The CDR3 sequence: CASGPGTVYGYTF. In nucleotides, the CDR3 is TGTGCCAGCGGCCCCGGGACAGTCTATGGCTACACCTTC.

V gene TRBV30 combines with J gene TRBJ2-7; TRBD1 matches 7 bases. Germline CDR1 reads GTSNPN; CDR2 reads SVGIG (reference sequence). The CDR3 is made up of 13 amino acids. V dropped 0 bases and J dropped 6; count of bases not matched to a gene: 5. The CDR3 spells CAWSVDRDGEQYF. For the CDR3, the DNA is TGTGCCTGGAGTGTAGACAGGGATGGCGAGCAGTACTTC. Filled out from reference TRBV30 and TRBJ2-7, the complete variable domain reads SQTIHQWPATLVQPVGSPLSLECTVEGTSNPNLYWYRQAAGRGLQLLFYSVGIGQISSEVPQNLSASRPQDRQFILSSKKLLLSDSGFYLCAWSVDRDGEQYFGPGTRLTVT.

This clone was picked up a small number of times. The chain couples TRBV2 to TRBJ1-4; D is uncertain. Trimming took off 3 bases at V and 3 bases at J, with 2 bases between the two ends. The CDR3 sequence is 12 residues long. CDR1 and CDR2 from the germline V gene are SNHLY and FYNNEI. Here the CDR3 DNA reads TGTGCCAGCAGTGACCCTAATGAAAAACTGTTTTTT. This sequence encodes CASSDPNEKLFF.

V is TRBV5-1 and J is TRBJ1-1, with 7 positions matching TRBD1. Germline V gene data show CDR1 as SGHRS and CDR2 as YFSETQ. The CDR3 runs to 14 residues. J gave up 1 base and V 4 bases, and 4 bases lay outside the gene matches. The CDR3 protein is CASSTGQTNTEAFF. DNA for the CDR3: TGCGCCAGCAGCACGGGACAGACGAACACTGAAGCTTTCTTT.

The genes are TRBV5-1 and TRBJ2-5, with TRBD2 as a possible D gene (6 bases). Between the trimmed V and J ends, which lost 1 base and 5 bases, there was a span of 15 bases. CDR3 size: 15 residues. CDR1 and CDR2 (germline): SGHRS, YFSETQ. This chain's CDR3 is CASSLWAQGGETQYF. The CDR3 DNA follows: TGCGCCAGCAGCTTGTGGGCCCAGGGAGGTGAGACCCAGTACTTC.

The chain has TRBV18 and TRBJ2-7; D possibly uses TRBD1 or TRBD2 (5 bases each). The ends were cut back, 0 bases at V and 2 bases at J, with 14 bases in the middle. This CDR3 region has 16 residues. CDR1 is KGHSH and CDR2 is LQKENI in the germline V gene. CDR3 nucleotides: TGTGCCAGCTCACCACCGGGACCAAGGGAACCCTACGAGCAGTACTTC. Translation: CASSPPGPREPYEQYF.

The chain is built from TRBV10-3 and TRBJ1-2; D perhaps matches TRBD1 (6 bases). Trimming left V 0 bases short and J 3 bases short, with 17 bases between. The CDR3 is made up of 17 amino acids. CDR1 is ENHRY and CDR2 is SYGVKD in the germline V gene. The CDR3 DNA sequence: TGTGCCATCAGTGAGTCGATTGGAGGCAGGGGATACTATGGCTACACCTTC. This sequence encodes CAISESIGGRGYYGYTF.

The chain combines TRBV19 with TRBJ1-4; D is undetermined. This CDR3 spans 11 amino acids. CDR1 and CDR2 (germline): LNHDA, SQIVND (reference sequence). CDR3 sequence reads: CATTLGEKLFF. In nucleotides, the CDR3 is TGTGCTACAACTTTGGGGGAAAAACTGTTTTTT.

V is TRBV7-3 and J is TRBJ2-1; D assignment may be TRBD1 or TRBD2 (5 bases each). Per the germline V gene, CDR1 is SGHTA and CDR2 is FQGTGA. CDR3 length: 15 residues. With 5 bases removed from V and 9 bases from J, the gap between germline ends came to 20 bases. CDR3 protein: CASSVKGRFTVEQFF. The CDR3 DNA reads TGTGCCAGCAGCGTTAAGGGGAGATTTACCGTTGAGCAGTTCTTC.

The chain combines TRBV7-2 with TRBJ1-4; D not resolved. The CDR3 is 13 residues long. Germline CDR1 and CDR2: SGHTA and FQGNSA. Trimming took off 1 base at V and 6 bases at J, with 6 bases between the two ends. CDR3 bases: TGTGCCAGCAGCTTAGGCGTATATGAAAAACTGTTTTTT. It yields the protein CASSLGVYEKLFF.

The V and J genes are TRBV28 and TRBJ1-4, with D perhaps TRBD1 (5 bases). The CDR3 is 18 amino acids. The V gene's germline CDR1 is MDHEN and CDR2 SYDVKM. Trimming cost V 7 bases and J 0 bases, with 21 bases left between them. The DNA of the CDR3 is TGTGCCAGCAACCCGCGGCCAGGGAAAGGGGCAACTAATGAAAAACTGTTTTTT. It yields the protein CASNPRPGKGATNEKLFF.

This chain links TRBV6-5 with TRBJ2-5; D gene unclear. The CDR3 runs 14 residues. Germline CDR1 reads MNHEY; CDR2 reads SVGAGI. V gave up 2 bases and J gave up 1 base, with 8 bases separating them. The DNA of the CDR3 is TGTGCCAGCAGTTACGGTCAGACCCAAGAGACCCAGTACTTC. It specifies CASSYGQTQETQYF.

This clone was seen a single time. This sequence joins TRBV18 and TRBJ2-3; tentative D call: TRBD2 (6 bases). V lost 0 bases and J lost 2, with 9 bases in between. Germline V gives CDR1 KGHSH, CDR2 LQKENI. This CDR3 comprises 15 residues. The CDR3 spells CASSPPRRDTDTQYF. The CDR3 nucleotides are TGTGCCAGCTCACCACCGAGGCGGGACACAGATACGCAGTATTTT.

The chain combines TRBV11-3 with TRBJ2-7; no firm D call. This CDR3 comprises 18 residues. Between the trimmed V and J ends, which lost 8 bases and 3 bases, there was a span of 29 bases. Germline CDR1 is SGHNT and CDR2 is YENEEA. The CDR3: CASHLGDWDFRPLYEQYF. In DNA form, the CDR3 reads TGTGCCAGCCACCTTGGGGATTGGGATTTTCGCCCCCTCTACGAGCAGTACTTC.